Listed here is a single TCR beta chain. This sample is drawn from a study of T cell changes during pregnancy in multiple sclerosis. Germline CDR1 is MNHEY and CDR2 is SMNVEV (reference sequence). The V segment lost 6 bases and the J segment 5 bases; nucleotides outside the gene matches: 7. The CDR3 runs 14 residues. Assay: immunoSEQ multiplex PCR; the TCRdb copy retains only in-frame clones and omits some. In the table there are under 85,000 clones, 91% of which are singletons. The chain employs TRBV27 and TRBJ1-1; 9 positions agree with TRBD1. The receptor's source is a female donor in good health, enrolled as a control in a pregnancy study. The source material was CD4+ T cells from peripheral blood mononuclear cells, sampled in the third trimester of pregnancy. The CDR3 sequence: CASSQDRGGTEAFF. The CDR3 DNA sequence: TGTGCCAGCAGCCAGGACAGGGGAGGGACTGAAGCTTTCTTT.